This TCR beta chain was profiled in a study of technical replicates of blood from a few donors. This CDR3 has 16 amino acids. Germline V gene data show CDR1 as SGHRS and CDR2 as YFSETQ. V lost 0 bases and J lost 2; bases outside the gene matches: 3. Here immunoSEQ multiplex PCR was the method, and the copy in TCRdb shows in-frame clones only, minus some. The table includes more than 60,000 clones, about 87% detected once. Material for sequencing was PBMCs. This clonotype was obtained from a human donor in good health. Some clones in this sample may be carry-over from other donors' samples. J is TRBJ2-1 and V is TRBV5-1, with 9 bases matching TRBD2. CDR3: CASSLGSGSPYNEQFF. Here the CDR3 DNA reads TGCGCCAGCAGCTTGGGTAGCGGGAGTCCCTACAATGAGCAGTTCTTC.